The 29 T cell receptor beta chains given below trace back to one sample, sequenced in a study of T cell responses to AZD1222 COVID-19 vaccine (dated by TCRdb to about 2021). Receptor amplification or capture employed the immunoSEQ multiplex PCR assay. As stored in TCRdb, this immuneACCESS dataset retains in-frame rearrangements with V and J assigned. A fraction of the clones does not appear; measured against another copy, unresolved V genes explain less than half of the discrepancy, and the remainder lacks a known reason. This sample comprises around 44,000 clones, 65% to 90% of them detected only once. Roughly 6.4% of the sample lies in the top ten. What the time point label conveys for this sample: about 28 days (+/-7) after the second vaccine dose. This material consisted of peripheral blood, taken 28 days after the second AZD1222 dose. These receptors were collected from an adult who received the AZD1222 COVID-19 vaccine.

The table lists this clone with a few counts. The chain has TRBV5-4 and TRBJ2-3; D might be TRBD1 or TRBD2, each matching 5 bases. V shed 5 bases and J shed 2 bases, with 9 bases lying between them. The CDR3 sequence is 13 residues long. CDR1 SGHNT and CDR2 YYREEE come from the germline V gene (reference sequence). The CDR3 reads CASRPGTTDTQYF. The CDR3 bases are TGTGCCAGCAGACCTGGGACCACAGATACGCAGTATTTT.

This chain links TRBV3-1 (or the pseudogene TRBV3-2) with TRBJ1-2, with 7 bases lining up with TRBD1. Unmatched junction bases numbered 5, after V lost 4 bases and J lost 6 bases. Germline V gives CDR1 LGHDT, CDR2 YNNKEL (reference sequence). This CDR3 has 13 residues. CDR3 sequence reads: CASSPTGADGYTF. The CDR3 DNA follows: TGTGCCAGCAGCCCCACAGGGGCTGATGGCTACACCTTC.

The rearrangement uses TRBV29-1 and TRBJ1-1; 7 positions match TRBD1. CDR3 length equals 13 residues. The V gene's germline CDR1 is SQVTM and CDR2 ANQGSEA. With 6 bases clipped from V and 5 bases from J, the junction kept 9 bases outside the gene matches. CDR3 loop: CSVDRALGTEAFF. The CDR3 region has the DNA TGCAGCGTCGACAGGGCTTTAGGGACTGAAGCTTTCTTT.

The V gene is TRBV29-1, the J gene TRBJ2-1; D unresolved. CDR1 is SQVTM and CDR2 is ANQGSEA in the germline V gene. CDR3 size: 11 residues. Trimming stripped 4 bases from V and 7 bases from J, with 8 bases between. The CDR3 reads CSVVEWNEQFF. The CDR3 nucleotides read TGCAGCGTTGTGGAGTGGAATGAGCAGTTCTTC.

The DNA of the CDR3 is TGCGCCAGCAGCCGGGTTCGGGGGGATGGCTACGAGCAGTACTTC. Its translation is CASSRVRGDGYEQYF. This rearrangement joins TRBV4-1 to TRBJ2-7; the match to TRBD2 covers 7 bases. The CDR3 has 15 residues. The V gene's germline CDR1 is MGHRA and CDR2 YSYEKL. V shed 4 bases and J 3 bases; nucleotides not matched to a gene: 9.

This clone was detected a few times. J is TRBJ2-7 and V is TRBV19; D tentatively reads TRBD1 or TRBD2 (6 bases each). The CDR3 length is 14 residues. Germline V gene data show CDR1 as LNHDA and CDR2 as SQIVND (reference sequence). Trimming removed 3 bases at V and 5 bases at J, with 14 bases between. The CDR3 bases are TGTGCCAGTAGTATGAGGGGGGCCCGGAACGAGCAGTACTTC. It translates to CASSMRGARNEQYF.

By sample share, this clone is medium-sized. This CDR3 is CASSLEGRRAKNIQYF. CDR3 in DNA: TGTGCCAGCAGCTTAGAGGGGCGGAGAGCCAAAAACATTCAGTACTTC. V is TRBV7-9 and J is TRBJ2-4, with D possibly matching TRBD1 (5 bases). Per the germline V gene, CDR1 is SEHNR and CDR2 is FQNEAQ (reference sequence). The CDR3 is made up of 16 amino acids. With 1 base removed from V and 0 bases from J, the gap between germline ends came to 10 bases.

The genes are TRBV28 and TRBJ1-2; unclear D gene. The length of the CDR3 is 12 residues. V gave up 3 bases and J gave up 3 bases, with 5 bases separating them. CDR1 is MDHEN and CDR2 is SYDVKM in the germline V gene. The CDR3: CASSLGDYGYTF. The CDR3 DNA reads TGTGCCAGCAGTTTGGGCGACTATGGCTACACCTTC.

V is TRBV18 and J is TRBJ1-1; D is perhaps TRBD1 (5 bases). CDR1 is KGHSH and CDR2 is LQKENI in the germline V gene. CDR3 size: 14 residues. Trimming left V 4 bases short and J 3 bases short, with 12 bases between. CDR3 sequence (DNA): TGTGCCAGCTCACTTCCAGGGATAGACACTGAAGCTTTCTTT. The encoded protein is CASSLPGIDTEAFF.

This clone was detected only a few times. V gene TRBV7-9 combines with J gene TRBJ2-7; D is uncertain. The germline V and J ends were trimmed by 4 bases and 2 bases, with 3 bases remaining between them. Per germline, CDR1 SEHNR and CDR2 FQNEAQ (reference sequence). CDR3 length: 11 residues. The DNA of the CDR3 is TGTGCCAGCAGCTCCCCCTACGAGCAGTACTTC. Residues: CASSSPYEQYF.

The chain combines TRBV6-5 with TRBJ1-5; the D gene is possibly TRBD1 (5 bases). Trimming took off 7 bases at V and 5 bases at J, with 18 bases between the two ends. The germline CDR1 and CDR2 sequences are MNHEY and SVGAGI. The CDR3 is 15 amino acids. DNA of the CDR3: TGTGCCAGCAACCCTAATGGGGCGAGGGATCAGCCCCAGCATTTT. This translates into CASNPNGARDQPQHF.

V and J are TRBV5-1 and TRBJ1-5; D ambiguous. From germline, CDR1 is SGHRS and CDR2 YFSETQ. V shed 0 bases and J shed 3 bases, with 4 bases lying between them. The CDR3 runs 13 residues. The CDR3 sequence: CASSLGDNQPQHF. The CDR3 DNA is TGCGCCAGCAGCTTGGGGGACAATCAGCCCCAGCATTTT.

The V gene is TRBV6-5, the J gene TRBJ2-5, with no clear D. The germline V gene encodes CDR1 MNHEY and CDR2 SVGAGI. Trimming took 8 bases from V and 7 from J, leaving 14 bases between them. The CDR3 covers 12 residues. CDR3 residues: CASVTPLGTQYF. DNA of the CDR3: TGTGCCAGCGTGACCCCTCTGGGGACCCAGTACTTC.

The rearrangement joins TRBV10-2 to TRBJ1-2; TRBD1 agrees at 12 bases. Trimming at V came to 6 bases and at J to 7 bases, leaving 6 bases not matched to a gene. The germline V gene has CDR1 WSHSY and CDR2 SAAADI. This CDR3 has 14 amino acids. The CDR3 sequence: CASRGQGARGGYTF. As DNA, the CDR3 is TGCGCCAGCAGGGGACAGGGGGCGCGGGGTGGCTACACCTTC.

This chain uses TRBV2 with TRBJ2-3; 7 bases are shared with TRBD1. V lost 9 bases and J lost 6; bases outside the gene matches: 9. Germline V gene data show CDR1 as SNHLY and CDR2 as FYNNEI. The CDR3 runs to 13 residues. CDR3 region: CASGQVPRDTQYF. The CDR3 coding sequence is TGTGCCAGTGGACAGGTGCCGCGGGATACGCAGTATTTT.

The rearrangement joins TRBV6-5 to TRBJ1-1, with D maybe TRBD1 (6 bases). The CDR3 has 14 amino acids. Germline lookup yields CDR1 MNHEY and CDR2 SVGAGI. The germline V and J ends were trimmed by 6 bases and 1 base, with 12 bases remaining between them. CDR3 residues: CASSQMGANTEAFF. For the CDR3, the DNA is TGTGCCAGCAGCCAAATGGGGGCGAACACTGAAGCTTTCTTT.

The chain links TRBV9 to TRBJ2-7; 8 bases are shared with TRBD2. The length of the CDR3 is 19 residues. Trimming took 4 bases from V and 6 from J; bases not matched to a gene: 24. Germline CDR1 and CDR2: SGDLS and YYNGEE. This chain's CDR3 is CASSRTGRDMTSERSEQYF. The CDR3 DNA follows: TGTGCCAGCAGCCGAACCGGACGCGATATGACTAGCGAGAGATCCGAGCAGTACTTC.

This rearrangement joins TRBV28 to TRBJ1-3; a weak D match, TRBD1 (5 bases). The CDR3 has 15 amino acids. CDR1 is MDHEN, CDR2 SYDVKM, per germline. Deletions cut 6 bases from V and 0 bases from J, with 12 bases between. Written as DNA, the CDR3 is TGTGCCAGCAGAGAGGAAGGGGCCTCTGGAAACACCATATATTTT. This encodes CASREEGASGNTIYF.

The chain joins TRBV7-9 to TRBJ1-1, with D possibly matching TRBD1 (6 bases). Germline CDR1 and CDR2: SEHNR and FQNEAQ (reference sequence). The CDR3 runs 15 residues. V shed 5 bases and J shed 4 bases, with 17 bases lying between them. In nucleotides, the CDR3 is TGTGCCAGCAGCCCCCTCGGGGGGCGCCTCACTGAAGCTTTCTTT. This translates into CASSPLGGRLTEAFF.

This chain links TRBV5-8 with TRBJ2-7, with D possibly matching TRBD2 (6 bases). CDR1 is SGHTS and CDR2 is YDEGEE in the germline V gene. V lost 3 bases, J lost 2 bases, and 12 bases lay in between. The CDR3 contains 14 residues. The chain's CDR3 is CASSWAGPPYEQYF. CDR3 bases: TGTGCCAGCAGCTGGGCGGGACCTCCCTACGAGCAGTACTTC.

V usage is TRBV4-3 and J usage is TRBJ2-4; D unclear. From germline, CDR1 is LGHNA and CDR2 YSLEER. With 0 bases removed from V and 5 bases from J, the gap between germline ends came to 8 bases. The CDR3 loop spans 14 amino acids. CDR3 amino acids: CASSQDGPQNIQYF. The DNA for the CDR3 is TGCGCCAGCAGCCAAGACGGACCGCAAAACATTCAGTACTTC.

This clone was found once. The rearrangement joins TRBV7-2 to TRBJ2-3; TRBD2 aligns across 7 bases. Germline V lookup: CDR1 SGHTA, CDR2 FQGNSA. The CDR3 is 15 residues long. V was pared by 5 bases and J by 6 bases, with 11 bases of the junction left unmatched. CDR3 protein: CASSMPTGGWDTQYF. The CDR3 coding sequence is TGTGCCAGCAGCATGCCTACGGGGGGTTGGGATACGCAGTATTTT.

The CDR3 spells CASSEAREYGYTF. Written as DNA, the CDR3 is TGTGCCAGCAGTGAGGCCCGGGAGTATGGCTACACCTTC. The gene calls are TRBV2 and TRBJ1-2; D is unresolved. This CDR3 is built from 13 residues. The germline gives CDR1 SNHLY, CDR2 FYNNEI. V was shortened by 3 bases and J by 5 bases, with 10 bases between the two germline ends.

This clone was observed a few times. The chain joins TRBV19 to TRBJ2-5; D may match TRBD1 or TRBD2 (5 bases each). The ends were cut back, 4 bases at V and 3 bases at J, with 12 bases in the middle. The CDR3 spans 14 residues. The germline V gene has CDR1 LNHDA and CDR2 SQIVND (reference sequence). CDR3 region: CASSTPGAEETQYF. CDR3 sequence (DNA): TGTGCCAGTAGTACCCCCGGGGCGGAAGAGACCCAGTACTTC.

The chain recombines TRBV29-1 with TRBJ2-3; no firm D call. The V gene lost 0 bases and the J gene lost 7 bases, with 11 bases spanning the gap. The CDR3 has 13 amino acids. Germline V gene data show CDR1 as SQVTM and CDR2 as ANQGSEA. CDR3 region: CSVEDPGGNTQYF. The CDR3 bases are TGCAGCGTTGAAGATCCGGGCGGTAATACGCAGTATTTT.

The chain links TRBV20-1 to TRBJ2-7, with D possibly being TRBD2 (5 bases). The V gene's germline CDR1 is DFQATT and CDR2 SNEGSKA (reference sequence). Trimming left V 3 bases short and J 8 bases short, with 11 bases between. The CDR3 has 11 amino acids. The CDR3 sequence: CSASPGIKQYF. The CDR3 region has the DNA TGCAGTGCTAGTCCCGGGATTAAGCAGTACTTC.

This sequence joins TRBV28 and TRBJ1-2; the D gene is possibly TRBD1 (5 bases). Trimming shortened V by 2 bases and J by 4 bases, and 11 bases separated the two germline ends. Looked up from germline, CDR1 is MDHEN and CDR2 is SYDVKM. The CDR3 is 14 residues long. The CDR3 loop reads CASSLGQGSYGYTF. The CDR3 nucleotides read TGTGCCAGCAGTTTAGGGCAGGGTAGCTATGGCTACACCTTC.

The chain couples TRBV14 to TRBJ2-3; D is undetermined. Germline CDR1 reads SGHDN; CDR2 reads FVKESK. This CDR3 has 16 amino acids. Trimming removed 0 bases from V and 6 bases from J, with 16 bases in between. The CDR3 protein is CASSQEGWYPSDTQYF. Here the CDR3 DNA reads TGTGCCAGCAGCCAAGAGGGGTGGTATCCTTCGGATACGCAGTATTTT.

CDR3 nucleotides: TGTGCCAGTAGTGCGTACATCAGCTCCTACAATGAGCAGTTCTTC. It encodes CASSAYISSYNEQFF. The chain couples TRBV19 to TRBJ2-1; D unclear. Trimming left V 5 bases short and J 0 bases short, with 11 bases between. This CDR3 is 15 amino acids long. Germline CDR1 is LNHDA and CDR2 is SQIVND (reference sequence).